Listed below are T cell receptor beta chains from one sample, sequenced in a study of blood T cell repertoires in COVID-19. The method was immunoSEQ multiplex PCR; TCRdb's version includes in-frame clones alone and lacks a portion of them. Of roughly 49,000 clones in the sample, just over 90% are singletons; the top ten hold 0.9% to 1.1%. Sequenced: peripheral blood. All receptors derive from a man aged 55-75 years with COVID-19, enrolled during active disease. The CDR3 runs from the conserved cysteine through the conserved F or W. The D gene is left open where the match is weak. The size field is filled for only some rows; it gives once, few, many or a size class.

14	TRBV10-2	TRBJ2-3	.	TRBD1	CASSRDRGTDTQYF	TGCGCCAGCAGTCGGGACAGGGGCACAGATACGCAGTATTTT
13	TRBV2	TRBJ1-2	.	.	CASRRALNYGYTF	TGTGCCAGCAGACGAGCACTCAACTATGGCTACACCTTC
15	TRBV27	TRBJ2-7	.	TRBD2	CASSFRLANTYEQYF	TGTGCCAGCAGTTTTCGACTAGCGAATACCTACGAGCAGTACTTC
16	TRBV19	TRBJ2-2	once	.	CASSIMSQGATGELFF	TGTGCCAGTAGTATAATGTCCCAGGGCGCCACCGGGGAGCTGTTTTTT
12	TRBV19	TRBJ1-1	.	.	CASWRGDTEAFF	TGTGCCAGTTGGAGGGGAGACACTGAAGCTTTCTTT
14	TRBV27	TRBJ2-7	.	.	CASSLADSSYEQYF	TGTGCCAGCAGTTTAGCTGACAGCTCCTACGAGCAGTACTTC
16	TRBV7-2	TRBJ2-5	once	TRBD2	CASSPITIAGRETQYF	TGTGCCAGCAGCCCGATCACGATAGCGGGAAGAGAGACCCAGTACTTC
15	TRBV18	TRBJ2-7	.	TRBD1	CASSPNTGAPYEQYF	TGTGCCAGCTCACCAAACACAGGGGCCCCATACGAGCAGTACTTC
14	TRBV7-2	TRBJ1-4	.	TRBD1	CASSPDRGGEKLFF	TGTGCCAGCAGTCCGGACAGGGGAGGGGAAAAACTGTTTTTT
13	TRBV30	TRBJ1-5	.	.	CAWSVGTEKPQHF	TGTGCCTGGAGTGTAGGTACGGAGAAGCCCCAGCATTTT
16	TRBV5-1	TRBJ2-7	once	TRBD1	CASSLDPGQGGYEQYF	TGCGCCAGCAGCCTGGATCCGGGACAGGGGGGGTACGAGCAGTACTTC
14	TRBV2	TRBJ1-2	.	.	CASLMDMKNYGYTF	TGTGCCAGCCTGATGGACATGAAGAACTATGGCTACACCTTC
17	TRBV5-5	TRBJ1-4	.	.	CASSPDSSQYHNEKLFF	TGTGCCAGCAGCCCGGACAGCTCACAATATCACAATGAAAAACTGTTTTTT
13	TRBV19	TRBJ1-5	once	.	CASSTRGYQPQHF	TGTGCCAGTAGTACTAGGGGCTATCAGCCCCAGCATTTT
15	TRBV5-4	TRBJ2-1	.	TRBD2	CASSFERGQYNEQFF	TGTGCCAGCAGCTTTGAGCGGGGCCAATACAATGAGCAGTTCTTC
14	TRBV19	TRBJ1-1	once	.	CASQIRQPNTEAFF	TGTGCCAGTCAGATTCGACAGCCGAACACTGAAGCTTTCTTT
15	TRBV19	TRBJ2-3	.	TRBD1	CASSIRGQGADTQYF	TGTGCCAGTAGTATTCGGGGACAGGGGGCAGATACGCAGTATTTT
18	TRBV3-1/TRBV3-2	TRBJ2-3	.	TRBD2	CASSKLAGAPRSGDTQYF	TGTGCCAGCAGCAAACTAGCGGGAGCTCCCCGAAGCGGGGATACGCAGTATTTT
14	TRBV9	TRBJ1-2	.	TRBD1	CASSASQGSGGYTF	TGTGCCAGCAGCGCTTCACAGGGGTCCGGTGGCTACACCTTC
13	TRBV7-2	TRBJ1-2	once	.	CASSPEGVRGYTF	TGTGCCAGCAGCCCGGAGGGAGTTAGAGGCTACACCTTC
13	TRBV9	TRBJ1-2	.	TRBD1	CASSTGTGYGYTF	TGTGCCAGCAGCACCGGGACAGGGTATGGCTACACCTTC
14	TRBV3-1/TRBV3-2	TRBJ2-1	.	.	CASSQLLGANEQFF	TGTGCCAGCAGCCAACTCCTAGGCGCGAATGAGCAGTTCTTC
19	TRBV6-1	TRBJ2-3	.	TRBD2	CASSEAHGSGGFGTDTQYF	TGTGCCAGCAGTGAAGCGCATGGTAGCGGGGGGTTTGGCACAGATACGCAGTATTTT
17	TRBV19	TRBJ2-2	.	TRBD2	CASSIFSYAGGIGELFF	TGTGCCAGTAGTATATTTTCGTACGCGGGGGGTATCGGGGAGCTGTTTTTT
14	TRBV5-1	TRBJ2-7	few	TRBD2	CASSMSGGSHEQYF	TGCGCCAGCAGCATGAGCGGGGGCTCCCACGAGCAGTACTTC
13	TRBV6-5	TRBJ1-2	once	TRBD1	CASRTGGAGGYTF	TGTGCCAGCAGAACAGGGGGCGCAGGGGGCTACACCTTC
14	TRBV30	TRBJ2-7	.	.	CAWKALTSFGEQYF	TGTGCCTGGAAAGCGTTAACTAGCTTTGGCGAGCAGTACTTC
14	TRBV25-1	TRBJ2-3	.	.	CASSDEGSRLTQYF	TGTGCCAGCAGTGACGAGGGATCCCGGCTCACGCAGTATTTT
20	TRBV15	TRBJ2-3	.	.	CATSGSSVFAGRALTDTQYF	TGTGCCACCAGCGGGTCGTCGGTTTTTGCGGGGCGGGCCCTCACAGATACGCAGTATTTT
14	TRBV6-5	TRBJ2-7	once	.	CASRPYGGPYEQYF	TGTGCCAGCAGACCCTATGGGGGCCCCTACGAGCAGTACTTC
13	TRBV6-5	TRBJ2-7	once	.	CASSHGAPYEQYF	TGTGCCAGCAGCCACGGTGCTCCCTACGAGCAGTACTTC
16	TRBV2	TRBJ2-1	once	TRBD2	CASTLILAGGIGEQFF	TGTGCCAGCACCCTGATACTAGCGGGAGGGATAGGTGAGCAGTTCTTC
16	TRBV5-1	TRBJ2-7	.	.	CASSVGLRDMSYEQYF	TGCGCCAGCAGCGTAGGGCTTCGGGACATGTCCTACGAGCAGTACTTC
15	TRBV18	TRBJ2-7	.	.	CASSPPANLPYEQYF	TGTGCCAGCTCACCACCGGCAAATTTACCCTACGAGCAGTACTTC
17	TRBV4-2	TRBJ2-2	.	TRBD2	CASSQEGLAANTGELFF	TGTGCCAGCAGCCAAGAGGGACTAGCGGCGAACACCGGGGAGCTGTTTTTT
17	TRBV7-9	TRBJ2-1	.	TRBD2	CASSLGRRLAGGNEQFF	TGTGCCAGCAGCTTGGGAAGGCGACTAGCGGGAGGTAATGAGCAGTTCTTC
14	TRBV6-6	TRBJ1-1	.	.	CASSYSRENTEAFF	TGTGCCAGCAGTTACTCGAGGGAGAACACTGAAGCTTTCTTT
13	TRBV25-1	TRBJ1-1	once	.	CASSGGDYTEAFF	TGTGCCAGCAGCGGGGGAGATTACACTGAAGCTTTCTTT
17	TRBV4-2	TRBJ1-6	.	TRBD1	CASSHQLTGGVKSPLHF	TGTGCCAGCAGCCATCAACTCACAGGGGGCGTAAAGTCACCCCTCCACTTT
13	TRBV19	TRBJ1-2	.	.	CASSIAEVYGYTF	TGTGCCAGTAGTATAGCCGAGGTCTATGGCTACACCTTC
15	TRBV6-2/TRBV6-3	TRBJ2-7	.	TRBD2	CASSYVAAGASEQYF	TGTGCCAGCAGTTACGTGGCGGCGGGAGCTTCCGAGCAGTACTTC
14	TRBV19	TRBJ1-2	.	.	CASRRRGQANGYTF	TGTGCCAGTAGACGGCGGGGTCAGGCGAATGGCTACACCTTC
16	TRBV5-1	TRBJ2-7	.	TRBD2	CASSAGRTGTSYEQYF	TGCGCCAGCAGCGCCGGGCGTACCGGGACTAGTTACGAGCAGTACTTC
16	TRBV19	TRBJ1-5	.	.	CATRRGNRVLNQPQHF	TGTGCCACCAGACGGGGAAACAGGGTCCTCAATCAGCCCCAGCATTTT
17	TRBV7-9	TRBJ2-7	.	TRBD1	CASSLALGQGLSHEQYF	TGTGCCAGCAGCTTAGCGCTCGGACAGGGGTTGAGTCACGAGCAGTACTTC
13	TRBV11-2	TRBJ1-2	.	.	CASSLILVDGYTF	TGTGCCAGCAGCTTGATCCTGGTAGATGGCTACACCTTC